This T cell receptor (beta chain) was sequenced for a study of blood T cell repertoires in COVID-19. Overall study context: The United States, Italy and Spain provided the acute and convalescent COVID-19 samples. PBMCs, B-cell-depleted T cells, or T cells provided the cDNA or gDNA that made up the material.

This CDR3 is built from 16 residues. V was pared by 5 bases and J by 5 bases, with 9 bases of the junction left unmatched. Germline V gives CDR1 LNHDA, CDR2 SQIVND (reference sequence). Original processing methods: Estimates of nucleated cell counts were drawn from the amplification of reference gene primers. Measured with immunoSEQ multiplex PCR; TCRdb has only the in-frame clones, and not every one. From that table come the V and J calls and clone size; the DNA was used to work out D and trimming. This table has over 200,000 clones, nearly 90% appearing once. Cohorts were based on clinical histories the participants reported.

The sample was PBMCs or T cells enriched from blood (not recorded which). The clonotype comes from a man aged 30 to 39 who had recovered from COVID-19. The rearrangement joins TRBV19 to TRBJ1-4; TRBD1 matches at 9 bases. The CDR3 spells CASSPITGTGNEKLFF. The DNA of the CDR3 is TGTGCCAGTAGTCCGATTACCGGGACAGGGAATGAAAAACTGTTTTTT.